This T cell receptor (beta chain) was profiled in a study of blood T cell repertoires in COVID-19. On the study more broadly: The samples span acute and convalescent COVID-19 from the United States, Italy and Spain. T cells, B-cell-depleted T cells, or PBMCs provided the cDNA or gDNA that served as material.

After removal of 7 bases from V and 0 bases from J, the junction contained 4 bases not matched to a gene. Germline CDR1 and CDR2: SQVTM and ANQGSEA. CDR3 length: 13 amino acids. TCRdb's table, derived via immunoSEQ multiplex PCR, lists solely in-frame clones and lacks some. The data show around 140,000 clones, 87% seen once. Sequenced sample: peripheral blood. The receptor was derived from a woman aged 50 to 60 with acute or convalescent COVID-19. J is TRBJ2-3 and V is TRBV29-1; 7 bases match TRBD1. The CDR3, as DNA: TGCAGCGCGACAGGGATAAGCACAGATACGCAGTATTTT. It encodes CSATGISTDTQYF.